This T cell receptor beta chain was retrieved from a study of CD8 T cells in ankylosing spondylitis. Study-level results: About 8 highly homologous variants made up a TCR beta motif, and this motif appeared characteristic of ankylosing spondylitis blood.

The CDR3 runs 15 residues. CDR1 is MNHEY, CDR2 SVGEGT, per germline. After removal of 6 bases from V and 6 bases from J, the junction contained 11 bases not matched to a gene. The sample holds a few counts of this clonotype. Its antigen is undetermined. TCRdb re-analysed the 5' RACE reads in MiXCR, keeping a single row per CDR3 protein. The data hold about 250,000 distinct CDR3 sequences, with over 9.5% observed a single time. V and J are TRBV6-2 or TRBV6-3 and TRBJ2-7; 10 bases are shared with TRBD2. Input material: blood, either unsorted or a sorted T cell fraction (not recorded which). This clonotype was obtained from a male donor with ankylosing spondylitis or in good health (not recorded which). The DNA for the CDR3 is TGTGCCAGCAGCCTGATGGGGACTAGCGTCTCCGAGCAGTACTTC. Amino acids: CASSLMGTSVSEQYF.